The 22 T cell receptor beta chains in this list originate from one sample, sequenced in a study of shared clonotypes between healthy human individuals (dated by TCRdb to the early 2020s). Library preparation employed the immunoSEQ multiplex PCR assay. The table was pulled from immuneACCESS by TCRdb, which kept in-frame rearrangements only. Such tables lose some clones; where checked, under half of the loss comes from unresolved V genes, and the rest has no known cause. This sample gives about 2.2 million clones in total; around 95% of them show up just once. Jointly, the top ten make up about 1.7% of the sample. CD8 naive samples consisted of CD45RO-negative cells that were positively selected for CCR7, yielding a CD45RA+CCR7+ population without TemRA cells. Sequences were obtained from naive CD8+ T cells from PBMCs. What this sample's cell subset or site label stands for: CD45RA+CCR7+. These receptors were collected from a man younger than 30 in good health. Some clones in this sample may be carry-over from other donors' samples.

This chain uses TRBV28 with TRBJ1-6; D possibly corresponds to TRBD1 (6 bases). The CDR3 sequence is 17 residues long. V was clipped by 3 bases and J by 4 bases, with 16 bases between them. Germline CDR1 reads MDHEN; CDR2 reads SYDVKM. The CDR3 protein is CASSFPYFQGYNSPLHF. The CDR3 region has the DNA TGTGCCAGCAGTTTCCCGTACTTCCAGGGGTATAATTCACCCCTCCACTTT.

CDR3 in amino acids: CASSLVGLPWDEQFF. CDR3 in DNA: TGTGCCAGCAGCTTGGTGGGACTGCCTTGGGATGAGCAGTTCTTC. The chain has TRBV7-6 and TRBJ2-1; possibly TRBD2 for D (6 bases). CDR3 length: 15 amino acids. V lost 3 bases, J lost 8 bases, and 17 bases lay in between. Germline V CDR1 and CDR2: SGHVS, FNYEAQ.

The chain carries TRBV7-2 and TRBJ2-1; D is possibly TRBD1 or TRBD2 (5 bases each). The CDR3 is made up of 17 amino acids. Trimming pared 1 base from V and 0 bases from J, leaving 13 bases between. The germline gives CDR1 SGHTA, CDR2 FQGNSA. In DNA, the CDR3 is TGTGCCAGCAGCTTAGTCGGAGGAGACAGCTCCTACAATGAGCAGTTCTTC. It is translated as CASSLVGGDSSYNEQFF. The variable domain in full, with the rest retrieved from reference TRBV7-2 and TRBJ2-1, is GAGVSQSPSNKVTEKGKDVELRCDPISGHTALYWYRQSLGQGLEFLIYFQGNSAPDKSGLPSDRFSAERTGGSVSTLTIQRTQQEDSAVYLCASSLVGGDSSYNEQFFGPGTRLTVL.

CDR3 loop: CASSQVGLDQPQHF. In nucleotides, the CDR3 is TGCGCCAGCAGCCAAGTAGGCCTGGATCAGCCCCAGCATTTT. The chain employs TRBV4-1 and TRBJ1-5; no clear D. V lost 1 base to trimming and J lost 5 bases, with 9 bases between them. The CDR3 consists of 14 residues. Germline V gives CDR1 MGHRA, CDR2 YSYEKL.

In its sample, this clone was seen a few times. The genes are TRBV5-6 and TRBJ1-3; 7 nucleotides line up with TRBD1. Trimming took 7 bases from V and 0 from J; bases not matched to a gene: 7. From germline, CDR1 is SGHDT and CDR2 YYEEEE. The CDR3 has 15 amino acids. CDR3 nucleotide sequence: TGTGCCAGCGAATACAGGGGAAGCTCTGGAAACACCATATATTTT. Encoded protein: CASEYRGSSGNTIYF.

The rearrangement joins TRBV5-6 to TRBJ2-2; TRBD2 might be the D (5 bases). V was cut by 4 bases and J by 6 bases, with 16 bases left in between. CDR1 is SGHDT, CDR2 YYEEEE, per germline. The CDR3 has 15 amino acids. For the CDR3, the DNA is TGTGCCAGCAGCCCCGTCATCCGGGGATCCGGGGAGCTGTTTTTT. Its translation: CASSPVIRGSGELFF.

This clone appeared once. The CDR3 loop is CASRLSSYNEQFF. CDR3 sequence (DNA): TGTGCCAGTAGACTAAGCTCCTACAATGAGCAGTTCTTC. The rearrangement joins TRBV27 to TRBJ2-1, with a possible D match to TRBD2 (5 bases). The germline gives CDR1 MNHEY, CDR2 SMNVEV (reference sequence). This CDR3 contains 13 residues. V lost 9 bases and J 0 bases, leaving 9 bases between the germline ends.

The chain uses TRBV6-1 and TRBJ1-1; D not resolved. The CDR3 extends over 14 amino acids. Germline CDR1 and CDR2: MNHNS and SASEGT. V was shortened by 6 bases and J by 4 bases, with 15 bases between the two germline ends. In DNA form, the CDR3 reads TGTGCCAGCAGCTCCCTGTCGTTAGTCACTGAAGCTTTCTTT. Its protein is CASSSLSLVTEAFF.

The gene calls are TRBV7-9 and TRBJ2-3, with D perhaps TRBD2 (5 bases). Germline assignment: CDR1 SEHNR and CDR2 FQNEAQ (reference sequence). The CDR3 length is 17 residues. The V gene lost 6 bases and the J gene lost 6 bases, with 25 bases spanning the gap. In nucleotides, the CDR3 is TGTGCCAGCAGTATTATCTCCCCCCCTCTAGCAACGGATACGCAGTATTTT. As protein: CASSIISPPLATDTQYF.

The rearrangement uses TRBV5-6 and TRBJ2-1; 10 positions match TRBD2. Germline loops: CDR1 SGHDT, CDR2 YYEEEE. There are 16 residues in the CDR3. With V trimmed by 2 bases and J by 4 bases, 6 bases remained unmatched. The CDR3 DNA follows: TGTGCCAGCAGCTTCCCCGGGACTAGCGTGTACAATGAGCAGTTCTTC. It specifies CASSFPGTSVYNEQFF.

The V and J genes are TRBV2 and TRBJ2-7; D assignment may be TRBD1 or TRBD2 (5 bases each). Germline V gene sequence: CDR1 SNHLY, CDR2 FYNNEI. The CDR3 runs 12 residues. V was trimmed by 3 bases and J by 5 bases, leaving 8 bases between them. This CDR3 is CASSEVGDEQYF. CDR3 bases: TGTGCCAGCAGTGAGGTGGGGGACGAGCAGTACTTC.

Written as DNA, the CDR3 is TGTGCCAGCAGCGGGGGACAGGGTAAAAACACTGAAGCTTTCTTT. Translating it yields CASSGGQGKNTEAFF. The J gene is TRBJ1-1, the V gene TRBV5-4; 9 bases map to TRBD1. This CDR3 contains 15 residues. With V trimmed by 4 bases and J by 2 bases, 6 bases remained unmatched. Germline CDR1 and CDR2: SGHNT and YYREEE (reference sequence).

The V and J genes are TRBV21-1 and TRBJ1-2; the listed D gene, TRBD1, was not tested against the DNA. TRBV21-1 is a recognized pseudogene. This CDR3 is built from 15 residues. In DNA form, the CDR3 reads TGTGCCAGCAGCCGTACAGGGGGGCCAAACTATGGCTACACCTTC. This gives the protein CASSRTGGPNYGYTF.

J is TRBJ1-1 and V is TRBV28; no firm D call. The CDR3 has 14 amino acids. Trimming stripped 3 bases from V and 8 bases from J, with 16 bases between. Per the germline V gene, CDR1 is MDHEN and CDR2 is SYDVKM. The CDR3 DNA reads as TGTGCCAGCAGTTTCCCCCGATCCCTGGGGGAAGCTTTCTTT. This codes for CASSFPRSLGEAFF.

This chain connects TRBV11-2 to TRBJ2-1, with D possibly being TRBD1 or TRBD2 (5 bases each). Germline V gives CDR1 SGHAT, CDR2 FQNNGV. CDR3 length equals 15 residues. Trimming pared 3 bases from V and 5 bases from J, leaving 14 bases between. In DNA, the CDR3 is TGTGCCAGCAGCTTCGACAGCCGGGGCCACAATGAGCAGTTCTTC. Its protein product is CASSFDSRGHNEQFF.

The chain couples TRBV11-2 to TRBJ1-5, with 12 positions matching TRBD1. The CDR3 sequence is 17 residues long. CDR1 and CDR2 (germline): SGHAT, FQNNGV. With V trimmed by 5 bases and J by 3 bases, 8 bases remained unmatched. The CDR3 loop reads CASSMGQGALSNQPQHF. CDR3 DNA sequence: TGTGCCAGCAGCATGGGACAGGGGGCTTTGTCCAATCAGCCCCAGCATTTT.

This clone occurred once. The same CDR3 also results from other DNA sequences found in this sample. The rearrangement joins TRBV27 to TRBJ1-4; unclear D gene. The V and J ends lost 1 base and 3 bases respectively, with 6 bases between them. The CDR3 loop spans 14 amino acids. Germline V gene sequence: CDR1 MNHEY, CDR2 SMNVEV (reference sequence). The CDR3: CASSLLGSNEKLFF. The CDR3, as DNA: TGTGCCAGCAGTTTATTGGGATCTAATGAAAAACTGTTTTTT. The entire variable domain, with the rest obtained from reference TRBV27 and TRBJ1-4, is as follows: EAQVTQNPRYLITVTGKKLTVTCSQNMNHEYMSWYRQDPGLGLRQIYYSMNVEVTDKGDVPEGYKVSRKEKRNFPLILESPSPNQTSLYFCASSLLGSNEKLFFGSGTQLSVL.

The CDR3 reads CAWSVSTGPDYEQYF. For the CDR3, the DNA is TGTGCCTGGAGTGTATCTACGGGGCCCGACTACGAGCAGTACTTC. The rearrangement uses TRBV30 and TRBJ2-7, with D perhaps assigned TRBD1 or TRBD2 (5 bases each). CDR1 and CDR2 from the germline V gene are GTSNPN and SVGIG (reference sequence). Deletions cut 0 bases from V and 3 bases from J, with 15 bases between. The CDR3 runs to 15 residues.

V usage is TRBV2 and J usage is TRBJ2-7; 8 positions match TRBD2. V shed 7 bases, J shed 5 bases, and the junction held 10 bases outside the gene matches. The germline gives CDR1 SNHLY, CDR2 FYNNEI. The CDR3 is made up of 14 amino acids. The CDR3 DNA sequence: TGTGCCAGCACCGAAGGGACTAGAGGGGACGAGCAGTACTTC. It codes for CASTEGTRGDEQYF.

The CDR3 DNA is TGTGCCAGCAGCTTAGCAGGGTTTCGCAATGAGCAGTTCTTC. This translates into CASSLAGFRNEQFF. The chain couples TRBV11-2 to TRBJ2-1, with D possibly matching TRBD1 (5 bases). The CDR3 has 14 amino acids. Between the trimmed V and J ends, which lost 1 base and 6 bases, there was a span of 10 bases. Germline V gives CDR1 SGHAT, CDR2 FQNNGV.

CDR3 in amino acids: CASRLQEKLFF. In DNA, the CDR3 is TGTGCCAGCAGATTACAGGAAAAACTGTTTTTT. The V gene is TRBV6-1, the J gene TRBJ1-4, with D unclear. Germline assignment: CDR1 MNHNS and CDR2 SASEGT. V dropped 6 bases and J dropped 8 bases, with 7 bases sitting between them. The CDR3 sequence is 11 residues long.

The chain has TRBV13 and TRBJ2-7; D perhaps matches TRBD2 (6 bases). The V end was cut by 2 bases, the J end by 3 bases, with 11 bases between. The length of the CDR3 is 14 residues. CDR1 PRHDT and CDR2 FYEKMQ come from the germline V gene (reference sequence). The CDR3 is CASSLSGRFYEQYF. In nucleotides, the CDR3 is TGTGCCAGCAGCTTATCCGGGAGATTCTACGAGCAGTACTTC.